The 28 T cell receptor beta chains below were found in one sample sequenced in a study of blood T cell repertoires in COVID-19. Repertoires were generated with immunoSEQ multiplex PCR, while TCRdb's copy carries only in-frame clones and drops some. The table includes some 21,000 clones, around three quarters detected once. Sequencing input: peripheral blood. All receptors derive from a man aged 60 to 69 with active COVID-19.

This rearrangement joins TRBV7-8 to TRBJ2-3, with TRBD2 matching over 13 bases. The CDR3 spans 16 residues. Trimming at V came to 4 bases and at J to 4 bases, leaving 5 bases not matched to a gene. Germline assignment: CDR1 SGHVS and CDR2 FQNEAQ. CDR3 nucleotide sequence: TGTGCCAGCAGCTCAACTAGCGGGAGGGCCCCAGATACGCAGTATTTT. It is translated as CASSSTSGRAPDTQYF.

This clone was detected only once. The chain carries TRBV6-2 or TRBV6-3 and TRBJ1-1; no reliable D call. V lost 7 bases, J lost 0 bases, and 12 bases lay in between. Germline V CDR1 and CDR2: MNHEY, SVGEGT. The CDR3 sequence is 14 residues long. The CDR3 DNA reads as TGTGCCAGCACCCCCTTCGGAGTGAACACTGAAGCTTTCTTT. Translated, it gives CASTPFGVNTEAFF.

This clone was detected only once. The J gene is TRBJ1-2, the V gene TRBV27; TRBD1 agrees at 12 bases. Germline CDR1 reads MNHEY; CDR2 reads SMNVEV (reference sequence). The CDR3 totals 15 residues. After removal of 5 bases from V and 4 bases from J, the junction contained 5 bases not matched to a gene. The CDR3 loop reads CASSRDRGLSYGYTF. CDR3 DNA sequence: TGTGCCAGCAGTAGGGACAGGGGGCTGAGCTATGGCTACACCTTC.

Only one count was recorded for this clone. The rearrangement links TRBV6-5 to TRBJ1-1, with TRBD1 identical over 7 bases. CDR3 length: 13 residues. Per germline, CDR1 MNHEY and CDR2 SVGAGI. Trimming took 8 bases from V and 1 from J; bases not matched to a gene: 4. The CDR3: CASRDRWNTEAFF. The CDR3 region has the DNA TGTGCCAGCCGGGACAGATGGAACACTGAAGCTTTCTTT.

CDR3 in DNA: TGCAGCGTAGCGGACAGGAGCTCCTACAATGAGCAGTTCTTC. Its protein product is CSVADRSSYNEQFF. The chain uses TRBV29-1 and TRBJ2-1, with 7 bases that match TRBD1. The CDR3 runs 14 residues. V was pared by 6 bases and J by 0 bases, with 5 bases of the junction left unmatched. Per germline, CDR1 SQVTM and CDR2 ANQGSEA.

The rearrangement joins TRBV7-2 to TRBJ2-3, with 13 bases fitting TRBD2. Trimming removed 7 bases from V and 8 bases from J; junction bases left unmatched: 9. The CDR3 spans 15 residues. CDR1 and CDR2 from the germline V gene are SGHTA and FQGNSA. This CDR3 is CASTQATSGRSTQYF. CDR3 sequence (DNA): TGTGCCAGCACCCAGGCGACTAGCGGGAGGAGTACGCAGTATTTT.

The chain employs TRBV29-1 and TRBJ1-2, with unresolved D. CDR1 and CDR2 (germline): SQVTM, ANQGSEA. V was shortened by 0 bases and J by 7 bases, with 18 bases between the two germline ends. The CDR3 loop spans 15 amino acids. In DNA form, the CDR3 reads TGCAGCGTTGAAGATTTCACCCGACTACTGGTTGGCTACACCTTC. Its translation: CSVEDFTRLLVGYTF.

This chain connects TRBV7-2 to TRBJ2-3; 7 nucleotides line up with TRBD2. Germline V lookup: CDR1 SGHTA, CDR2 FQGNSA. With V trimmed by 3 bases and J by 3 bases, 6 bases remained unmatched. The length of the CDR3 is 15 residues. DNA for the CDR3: TGTGCCAGCAGCTTTCAGCGGGATCGAACAGATACGCAGTATTTT. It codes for CASSFQRDRTDTQYF.

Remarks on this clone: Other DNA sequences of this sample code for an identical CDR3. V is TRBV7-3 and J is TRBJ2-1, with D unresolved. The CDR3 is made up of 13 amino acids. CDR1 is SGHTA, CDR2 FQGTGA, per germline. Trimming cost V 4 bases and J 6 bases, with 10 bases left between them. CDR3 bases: TGTGCCAGCAGCTCCCGAGGCCCCAATGAGCAGTTCTTC. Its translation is CASSSRGPNEQFF. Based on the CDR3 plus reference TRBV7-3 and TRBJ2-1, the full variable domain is GAGVSQTPSNKVTEKGKYVELRCDPISGHTALYWYRQSLGQGPEFLIYFQGTGAADDSGLPNDRFFAVRPEGSVSTLKIQRTERGDSAVYLCASSSRGPNEQFFGPGTRLTVL.

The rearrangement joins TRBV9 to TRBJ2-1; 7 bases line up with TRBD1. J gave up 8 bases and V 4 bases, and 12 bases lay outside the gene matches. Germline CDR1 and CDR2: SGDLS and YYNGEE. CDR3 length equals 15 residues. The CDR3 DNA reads TGTGCCAGCAGCCCCAGGGGACAGCCTGAATATGAGCAGTTCTTC. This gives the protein CASSPRGQPEYEQFF.

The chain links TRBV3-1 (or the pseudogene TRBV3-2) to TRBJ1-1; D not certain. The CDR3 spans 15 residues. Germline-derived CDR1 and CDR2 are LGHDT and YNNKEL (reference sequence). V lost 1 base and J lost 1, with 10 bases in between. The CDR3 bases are TGTGCCAGCAGCCAAGTCCGGGGTCAGAACACTGAAGCTTTCTTT. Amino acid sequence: CASSQVRGQNTEAFF.

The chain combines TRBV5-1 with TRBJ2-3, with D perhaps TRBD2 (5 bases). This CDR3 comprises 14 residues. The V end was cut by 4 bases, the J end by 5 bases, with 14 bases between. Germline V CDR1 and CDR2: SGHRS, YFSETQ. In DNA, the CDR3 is TGCGCCAGCAGCCCCGGGGAGCAAATAGATACGCAGTATTTT. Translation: CASSPGEQIDTQYF. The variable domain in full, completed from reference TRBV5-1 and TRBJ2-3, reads KAGVTQTPRYLIKTRGQQVTLSCSPISGHRSVSWYQQTPGQGLQFLFEYFSETQRNKGNFPGRFSGRQFSNSRSEMNVSTLELGDSALYLCASSPGEQIDTQYFGPGTRLTVL.

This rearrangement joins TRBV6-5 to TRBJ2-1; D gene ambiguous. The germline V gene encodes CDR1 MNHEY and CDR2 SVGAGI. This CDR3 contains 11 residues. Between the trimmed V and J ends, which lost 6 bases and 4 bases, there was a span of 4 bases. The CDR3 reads CASRLYNEQFF. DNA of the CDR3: TGTGCCAGCAGACTATACAATGAGCAGTTCTTC.

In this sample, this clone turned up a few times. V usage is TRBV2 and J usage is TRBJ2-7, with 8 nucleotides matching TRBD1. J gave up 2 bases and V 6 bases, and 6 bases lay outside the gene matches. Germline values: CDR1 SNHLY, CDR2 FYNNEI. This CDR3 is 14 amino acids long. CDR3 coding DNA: TGTGCCAGCAGACTCGGGACAGGACCCTACGAGCAGTACTTC. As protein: CASRLGTGPYEQYF.

CDR3 DNA sequence: TGTGCCAGCAGCTCTCGGACTAGCGGGAACCGCTACGAGCAGTACTTC. This sequence encodes CASSSRTSGNRYEQYF. The rearrangement links TRBV7-2 to TRBJ2-7; the match to TRBD2 covers 12 bases. The CDR3 loop spans 16 amino acids. Germline CDR1 SGHTA, CDR2 FQGNSA. J was trimmed by 3 bases and V by 4 bases; bases with no gene match: 7.

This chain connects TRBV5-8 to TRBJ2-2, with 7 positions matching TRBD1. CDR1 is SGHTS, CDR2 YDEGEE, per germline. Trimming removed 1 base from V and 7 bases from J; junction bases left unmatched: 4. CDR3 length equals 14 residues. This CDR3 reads CASSLRGGNGELFF. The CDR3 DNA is TGTGCCAGCAGCTTGAGAGGGGGCAACGGGGAGCTGTTTTTT.

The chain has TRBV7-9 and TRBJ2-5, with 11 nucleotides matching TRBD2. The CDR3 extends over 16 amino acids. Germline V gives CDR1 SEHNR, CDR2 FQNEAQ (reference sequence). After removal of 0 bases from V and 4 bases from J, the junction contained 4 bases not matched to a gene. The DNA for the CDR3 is TGTGCCAGCAGCTTAGCACTAGCGGGAGTAGGAGAGACCCAGTACTTC. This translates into CASSLALAGVGETQYF.

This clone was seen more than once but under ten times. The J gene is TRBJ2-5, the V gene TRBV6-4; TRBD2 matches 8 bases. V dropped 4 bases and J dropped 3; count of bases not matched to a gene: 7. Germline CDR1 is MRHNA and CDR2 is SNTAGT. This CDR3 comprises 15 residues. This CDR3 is CASSGIAGREETQYF. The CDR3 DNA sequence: TGTGCCAGCAGTGGAATAGCGGGACGGGAAGAGACCCAGTACTTC.

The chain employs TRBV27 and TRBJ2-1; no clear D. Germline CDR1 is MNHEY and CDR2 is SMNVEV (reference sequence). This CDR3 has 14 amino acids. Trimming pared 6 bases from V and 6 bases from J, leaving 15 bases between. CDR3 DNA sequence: TGTGCCAGCAGGACCGGTGGAGTTTTCAATGAGCAGTTCTTC. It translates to CASRTGGVFNEQFF.

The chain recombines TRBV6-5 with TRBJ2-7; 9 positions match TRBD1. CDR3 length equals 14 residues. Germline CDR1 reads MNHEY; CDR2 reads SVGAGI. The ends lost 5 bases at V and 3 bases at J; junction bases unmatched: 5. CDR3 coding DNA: TGTGCCAGCAGTACAGACAGGGGGAACTACGAGCAGTACTTC. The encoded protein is CASSTDRGNYEQYF.

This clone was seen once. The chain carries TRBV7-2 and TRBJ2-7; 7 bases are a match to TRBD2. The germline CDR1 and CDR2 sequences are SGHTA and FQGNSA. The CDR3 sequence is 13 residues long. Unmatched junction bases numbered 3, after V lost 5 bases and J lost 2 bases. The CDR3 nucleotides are TGTGCCAGCAGCCCACTAGCGACCTACGAGCAGTACTTC. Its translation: CASSPLATYEQYF.

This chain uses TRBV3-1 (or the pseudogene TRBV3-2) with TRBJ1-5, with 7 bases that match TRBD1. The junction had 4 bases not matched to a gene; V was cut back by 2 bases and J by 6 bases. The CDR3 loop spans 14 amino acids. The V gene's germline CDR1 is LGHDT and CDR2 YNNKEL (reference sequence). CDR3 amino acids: CASSQLEGAQPQHF. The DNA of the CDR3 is TGTGCCAGCAGCCAACTGGAGGGGGCTCAGCCCCAGCATTTT.

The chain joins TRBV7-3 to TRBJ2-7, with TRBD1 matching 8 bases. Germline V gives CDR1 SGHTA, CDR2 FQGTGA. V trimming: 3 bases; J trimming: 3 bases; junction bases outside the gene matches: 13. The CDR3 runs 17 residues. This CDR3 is CASSLTWRGQVHYEQYF. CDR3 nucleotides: TGTGCCAGCAGCTTGACGTGGCGGGGACAGGTGCACTACGAGCAGTACTTC.

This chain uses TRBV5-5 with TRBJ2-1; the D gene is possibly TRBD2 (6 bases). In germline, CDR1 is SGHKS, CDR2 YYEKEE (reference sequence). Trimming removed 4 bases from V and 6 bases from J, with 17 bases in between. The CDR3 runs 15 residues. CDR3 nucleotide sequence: TGTGCCAGCAGCGTCGATAGCGGCAGGACCAATGAGCAGTTCTTC. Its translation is CASSVDSGRTNEQFF.

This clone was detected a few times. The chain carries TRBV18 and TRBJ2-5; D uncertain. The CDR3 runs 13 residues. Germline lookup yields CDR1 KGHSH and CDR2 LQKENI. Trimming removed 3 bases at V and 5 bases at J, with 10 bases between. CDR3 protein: CASSPNYGETQYF. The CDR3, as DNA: TGTGCCAGCTCACCGAATTACGGGGAGACCCAGTACTTC.

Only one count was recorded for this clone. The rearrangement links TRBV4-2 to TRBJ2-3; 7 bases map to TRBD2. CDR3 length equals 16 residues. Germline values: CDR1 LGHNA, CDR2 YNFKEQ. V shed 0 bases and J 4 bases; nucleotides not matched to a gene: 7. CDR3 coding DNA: TGTGCCAGCAGCCAAGATCACGGCGGGAGATCAGATACGCAGTATTTT. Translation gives CASSQDHGGRSDTQYF.

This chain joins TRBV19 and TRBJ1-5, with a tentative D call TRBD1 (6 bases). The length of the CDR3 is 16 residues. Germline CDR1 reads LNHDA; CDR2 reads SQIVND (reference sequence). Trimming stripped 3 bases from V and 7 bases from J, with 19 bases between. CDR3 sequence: CASSINPMGGLQPQHF. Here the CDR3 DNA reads TGTGCCAGTAGTATTAACCCTATGGGGGGGCTCCAGCCCCAGCATTTT.

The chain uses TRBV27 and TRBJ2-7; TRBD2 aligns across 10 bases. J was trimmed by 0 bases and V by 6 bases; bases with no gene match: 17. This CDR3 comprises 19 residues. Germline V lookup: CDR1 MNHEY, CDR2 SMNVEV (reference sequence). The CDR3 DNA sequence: TGTGCCAGCAGGATCCGAGCGGGAGGGCCGGGATCCTCCTCCTACGAGCAGTACTTC. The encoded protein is CASRIRAGGPGSSSYEQYF.